This T cell receptor (beta chain) is from a study of cytomegalovirus exposure and HLA in healthy donors. A multiplex PCR was run with 60 Vbeta primers and 13 Jbeta primers. The assay was immunoSEQ multiplex PCR, and TCRdb's table has in-frame clones only and misses some. The table lists about 78,000 clones, less than 75% of them singletons, with approximately 5.8% in the top ten. This clone appeared a few times. Germline loops: CDR1 SGHTA, CDR2 FQGNSA. The V gene lost 5 bases and the J gene lost 4 bases, with 11 bases spanning the gap. This CDR3 comprises 13 residues. V usage is TRBV7-2 and J usage is TRBJ1-2; D ambiguous. The receptor's source is a man younger than 40 in good health and CMV-seropositive. The specimen was PBMCs. The CDR3, as DNA: TGTGCCAGCAGCGCCGGGTCCACCTATGGCTACACCTTC. It specifies CASSAGSTYGYTF.